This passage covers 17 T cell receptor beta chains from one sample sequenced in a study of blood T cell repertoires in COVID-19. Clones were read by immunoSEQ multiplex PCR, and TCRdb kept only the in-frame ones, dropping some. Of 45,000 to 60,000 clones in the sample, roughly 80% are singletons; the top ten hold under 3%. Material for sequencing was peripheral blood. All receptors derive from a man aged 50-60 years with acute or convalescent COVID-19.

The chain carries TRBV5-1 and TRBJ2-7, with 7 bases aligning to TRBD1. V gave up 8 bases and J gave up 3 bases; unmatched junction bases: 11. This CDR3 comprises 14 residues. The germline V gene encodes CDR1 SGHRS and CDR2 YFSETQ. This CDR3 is CASHPGDSFYEQYF. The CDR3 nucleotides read TGCGCCAGTCATCCTGGGGACAGCTTCTACGAGCAGTACTTC.

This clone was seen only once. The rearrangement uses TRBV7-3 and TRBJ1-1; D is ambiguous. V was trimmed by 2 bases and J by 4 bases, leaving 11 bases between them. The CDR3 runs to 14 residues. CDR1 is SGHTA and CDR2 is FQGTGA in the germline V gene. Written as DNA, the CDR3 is TGTGCCAGCAGCTTAGCCGCGTCGGGCACTGAAGCTTTCTTT. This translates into CASSLAASGTEAFF.

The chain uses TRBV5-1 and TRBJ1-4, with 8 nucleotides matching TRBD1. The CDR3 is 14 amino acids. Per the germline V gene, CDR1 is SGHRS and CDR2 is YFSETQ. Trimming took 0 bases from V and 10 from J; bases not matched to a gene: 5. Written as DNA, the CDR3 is TGCGCCAGCAGCTTGGCCGACAGGGGAGGAAAACTGTTTTTT. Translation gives CASSLADRGGKLFF.

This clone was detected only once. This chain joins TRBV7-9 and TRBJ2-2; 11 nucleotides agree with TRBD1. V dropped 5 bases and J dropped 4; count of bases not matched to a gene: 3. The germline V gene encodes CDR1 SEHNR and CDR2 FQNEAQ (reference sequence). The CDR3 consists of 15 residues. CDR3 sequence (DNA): TGTGCCAGCAGCCCCGGGACAGGGGGCACCGGGGAGCTGTTTTTT. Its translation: CASSPGTGGTGELFF.

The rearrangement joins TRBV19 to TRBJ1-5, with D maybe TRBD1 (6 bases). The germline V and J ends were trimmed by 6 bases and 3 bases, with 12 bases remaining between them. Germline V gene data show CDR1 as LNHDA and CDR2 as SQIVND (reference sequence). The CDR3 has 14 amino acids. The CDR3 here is CASSLQGTNQPQHF. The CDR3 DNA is TGTGCCAGTAGCCTACAGGGTACCAATCAGCCCCAGCATTTT.

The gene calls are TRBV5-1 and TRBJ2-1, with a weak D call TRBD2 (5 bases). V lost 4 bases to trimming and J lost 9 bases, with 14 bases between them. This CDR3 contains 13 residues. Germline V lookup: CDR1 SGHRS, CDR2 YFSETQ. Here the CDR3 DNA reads TGCGCCAGCAGCGTGAATAGCGAGGGTGAGCAGTTCTTC. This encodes CASSVNSEGEQFF.

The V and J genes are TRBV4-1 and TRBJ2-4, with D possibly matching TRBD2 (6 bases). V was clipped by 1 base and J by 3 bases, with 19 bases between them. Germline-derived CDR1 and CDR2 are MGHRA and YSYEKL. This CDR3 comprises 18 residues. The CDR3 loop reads CASSQAGRYGASKNIQYF. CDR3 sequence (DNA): TGCGCCAGCAGCCAAGCGGGGAGGTATGGGGCTAGCAAAAACATTCAGTACTTC.

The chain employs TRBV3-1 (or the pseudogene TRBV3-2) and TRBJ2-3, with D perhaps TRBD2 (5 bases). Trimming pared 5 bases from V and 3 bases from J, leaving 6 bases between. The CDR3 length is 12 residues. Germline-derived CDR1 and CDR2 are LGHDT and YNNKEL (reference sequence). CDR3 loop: CASSIATDTQYF. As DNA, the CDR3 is TGTGCCAGCAGCATAGCGACAGATACGCAGTATTTT.

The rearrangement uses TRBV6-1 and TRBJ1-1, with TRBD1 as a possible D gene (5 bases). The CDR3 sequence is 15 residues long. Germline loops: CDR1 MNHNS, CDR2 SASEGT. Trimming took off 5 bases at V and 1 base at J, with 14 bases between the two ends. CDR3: CASSREEGTNTEAFF. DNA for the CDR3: TGTGCCAGCAGTCGGGAGGAGGGGACGAACACTGAAGCTTTCTTT.

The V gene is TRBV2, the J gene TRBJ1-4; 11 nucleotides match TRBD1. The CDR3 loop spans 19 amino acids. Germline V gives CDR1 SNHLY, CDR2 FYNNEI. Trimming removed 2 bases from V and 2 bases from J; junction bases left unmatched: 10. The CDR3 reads CASSELGRTGGRTNEKLFF. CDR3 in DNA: TGTGCCAGCAGTGAACTGGGACGGACAGGGGGCAGGACTAATGAAAAACTGTTTTTT. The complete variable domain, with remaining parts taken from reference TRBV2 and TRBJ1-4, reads EPEVTQTPSHQVTQMGQEVILRCVPISNHLYFYWYRQILGQKVEFLVSFYNNEISEKSEIFDDQFSVERPDGSNFTLKIRSTKLEDSAMYFCASSELGRTGGRTNEKLFFGSGTQLSVL.

CDR3: CSASTLQGPTNEKLFF. The CDR3 DNA is TGCAGTGCTAGTACATTACAGGGTCCAACTAATGAAAAACTGTTTTTT. The chain is built from TRBV20-1 and TRBJ1-4, with a weak D call TRBD1 (6 bases). The CDR3 length is 16 residues. CDR1 and CDR2 (germline): DFQATT, SNEGSKA (reference sequence). V gave up 3 bases and J gave up 0 bases, with 14 bases separating them.

In nucleotides, the CDR3 is TGCGCCAGCAGTGAGCCCGGTGGTAGCGAGGATGAGCAGTTCTTC. It yields the protein CASSEPGGSEDEQFF. The chain uses TRBV10-1 and TRBJ2-1; perhaps TRBD2 as D (5 bases). CDR3 length: 15 amino acids. The germline V gene encodes CDR1 WNHNN and CDR2 SYGVQD (reference sequence). Deletions cut 2 bases from V and 8 bases from J, with 16 bases between.

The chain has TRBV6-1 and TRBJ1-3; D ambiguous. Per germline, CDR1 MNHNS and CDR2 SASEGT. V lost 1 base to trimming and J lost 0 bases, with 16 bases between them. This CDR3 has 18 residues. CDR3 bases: TGTGCCAGCAGTGAAGTGACACCATACCCCTTCTCTGGAAACACCATATATTTT. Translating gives CASSEVTPYPFSGNTIYF.

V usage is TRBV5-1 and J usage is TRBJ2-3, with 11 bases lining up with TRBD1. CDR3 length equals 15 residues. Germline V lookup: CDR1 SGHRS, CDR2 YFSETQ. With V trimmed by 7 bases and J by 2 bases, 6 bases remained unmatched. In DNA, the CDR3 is TGCGCCAGCGCCGGACAGGGGGCGACCACAGATACGCAGTATTTT. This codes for CASAGQGATTDTQYF.

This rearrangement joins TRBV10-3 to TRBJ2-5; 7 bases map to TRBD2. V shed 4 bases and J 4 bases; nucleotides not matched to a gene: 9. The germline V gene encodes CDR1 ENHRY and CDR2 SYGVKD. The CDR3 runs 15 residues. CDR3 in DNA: TGTGCCATCAGTGTGGGGGGGGGAGGTGGAGAGACCCAGTACTTC. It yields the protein CAISVGGGGGETQYF.

The CDR3 sequence: CASSPAGFSYNEQFF. The CDR3 nucleotides read TGTGCCAGCAGCCCAGCGGGATTTTCCTACAATGAGCAGTTCTTC. The V call is TRBV7-2, the J call TRBJ2-1; 7 nucleotides line up with TRBD2. J gave up 1 base and V 5 bases, and 5 bases lay outside the gene matches. The CDR3 is made up of 15 amino acids. Germline CDR1 SGHTA, CDR2 FQGNSA.

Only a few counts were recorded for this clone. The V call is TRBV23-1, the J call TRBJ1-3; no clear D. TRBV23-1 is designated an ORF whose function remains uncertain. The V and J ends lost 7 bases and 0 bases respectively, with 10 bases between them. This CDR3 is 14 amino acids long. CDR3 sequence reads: CASTAGYSGNTIYF. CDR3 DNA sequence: TGCGCCAGCACAGCCGGGTACTCTGGAAACACCATATATTTT.